Following are 11 T cell receptor beta chains from one sample sequenced in a study of T cell responses to AZD1222 COVID-19 vaccine listed by TCRdb under 2021. The sample's time point label, in plain terms: baseline before first vaccination. Library preparation employed the immunoSEQ multiplex PCR assay. TCRdb mirrors the immuneACCESS table, restricted to in-frame sequences. Some clones are absent from its copies; in checked studies, under half trace to an unresolved V gene, and the reason for the others is unknown. This sample gives 120,000 or so clones in total; approximately 88% of them show up just once. Of the sample, under 6.5% falls within the top ten clones. The source was peripheral blood, collected on day 0 of AZD1222 vaccination. These receptors were taken from an adult in good health.

Here the CDR3 reads CASSLEGGLAGAYNEQFF. CDR3 sequence (DNA): TGTGCCAGCAGCTTAGAAGGGGGACTAGCGGGGGCCTACAATGAGCAGTTCTTC. The rearrangement uses TRBV7-9 and TRBJ2-1; TRBD2 matches at 14 bases. CDR3 length: 18 residues. Germline V lookup: CDR1 SEHNR, CDR2 FQNEAQ (reference sequence). Losses at the gene ends were 1 base for V and 2 bases for J; bases not matched to a gene: 4.

This clone was counted a single time. The chain carries TRBV12-3 or TRBV12-4 and TRBJ2-7; 8 bases are shared with TRBD1. The V segment lost 5 bases and the J segment 6 bases; nucleotides outside the gene matches: 3. This CDR3 region has 12 residues. Written as DNA, the CDR3 is TGTGCCAGCAGTCCAGGACAGGGCGAGCAGTACTTC. This codes for CASSPGQGEQYF.

The rearrangement joins TRBV6-5 to TRBJ2-7; 7 nucleotides agree with TRBD2. The CDR3 has 13 residues. Trimming at V came to 11 bases and at J to 3 bases, leaving 10 bases not matched to a gene. The germline gives CDR1 MNHEY, CDR2 SVGAGI. The CDR3 DNA sequence: TGTGCCGGGAGGGTTGGGCCAAACTACGAGCAGTACTTC. It is translated as CAGRVGPNYEQYF.

This clone has only a few counts. This sequence joins TRBV18 and TRBJ1-5; 8 nucleotides agree with TRBD1. The germline CDR1 and CDR2 sequences are KGHSH and LQKENI. Losses at the gene ends were 6 bases for V and 5 bases for J; bases not matched to a gene: 6. The CDR3 contains 14 residues. CDR3 sequence (DNA): TGTGCCAGCTCGCCAGGGGGCGCGGATCAGCCCCAGCATTTT. Its protein product is CASSPGGADQPQHF.

Written as DNA, the CDR3 is TGCAGCGTTTCCGGGACAGGGTACTCCTACGAGCAGTACTTC. Translation: CSVSGTGYSYEQYF. V usage is TRBV29-1 and J usage is TRBJ2-7; 9 bases line up with TRBD1. CDR3 length: 14 residues. Germline V gene lookup returns CDR1 SQVTM and CDR2 ANQGSEA. The V and J ends lost 5 bases and 0 bases, in that order; junction bases with no gene match: 5.

J is TRBJ1-4 and V is TRBV27; D gene uncertain. V lost 4 bases and J 4 bases, leaving 7 bases between the germline ends. Germline CDR1 is MNHEY and CDR2 is SMNVEV (reference sequence). The CDR3 is 13 amino acids. This chain's CDR3 is CASSSSRNEKLFF. DNA of the CDR3: TGTGCCAGCAGTTCCAGCCGTAATGAAAAACTGTTTTTT.

The chain couples TRBV2 to TRBJ1-3; 7 bases are shared with TRBD1. In germline, CDR1 is SNHLY, CDR2 FYNNEI. The CDR3 spans 17 residues. V lost 5 bases to trimming and J lost 0 bases; unmatched junction nucleotides: 10. The CDR3 loop reads CASSWIDRVGSGNTIYF. CDR3 sequence (DNA): TGTGCCAGCAGTTGGATCGACAGGGTAGGCTCTGGAAACACCATATATTTT. The full variable domain, with the rest looked up from reference TRBV2 and TRBJ1-3, is EPEVTQTPSHQVTQMGQEVILRCVPISNHLYFYWYRQILGQKVEFLVSFYNNEISEKSEIFDDQFSVERPDGSNFTLKIRSTKLEDSAMYFCASSWIDRVGSGNTIYFGEGSWLTVV.

This clone was seen a few times. This chain joins TRBV11-3 and TRBJ2-1, with no clear D. Germline CDR1 SGHNT, CDR2 YENEEA. Between the trimmed V and J ends, which lost 1 base and 7 bases, there was a span of 11 bases. The CDR3 runs 14 residues. CDR3 coding DNA: TGTGCCAGCAGCTTAGCTGGGCTATCGAATGAGCAGTTCTTC. Residues: CASSLAGLSNEQFF.

This clone was detected ten times or more. The chain carries TRBV2 and TRBJ2-1, with 7 bases lining up with TRBD1. The CDR3 loop spans 12 amino acids. J was trimmed by 3 bases and V by 8 bases; bases with no gene match: 1. Germline CDR1 and CDR2: SNHLY and FYNNEI. CDR3 DNA: TGTGCCAGCGGGACAGACTACAATGAGCAGTTCTTC. Amino acids: CASGTDYNEQFF.

Here the CDR3 DNA reads TGTGCCAGCAGTCCGGTCCGATATGGCTACACCTTC. Translation: CASSPVRYGYTF. The rearrangement links TRBV6-2 or TRBV6-3 to TRBJ1-2; D not certain. V was pared by 5 bases and J by 5 bases, with 9 bases between. CDR3 length: 12 amino acids. From germline, CDR1 is MNHEY and CDR2 SVGEGT.

The genes are TRBV11-3 and TRBJ2-1; the D is unclear. V lost 5 bases to trimming and J lost 7 bases, with 9 bases between them. Germline V lookup: CDR1 SGHNT, CDR2 YENEEA. This CDR3 comprises 12 residues. The CDR3 DNA reads TGTGCCAGCAGCGCCTTGGGGAATGAGCAGTTCTTC. Protein sequence: CASSALGNEQFF.